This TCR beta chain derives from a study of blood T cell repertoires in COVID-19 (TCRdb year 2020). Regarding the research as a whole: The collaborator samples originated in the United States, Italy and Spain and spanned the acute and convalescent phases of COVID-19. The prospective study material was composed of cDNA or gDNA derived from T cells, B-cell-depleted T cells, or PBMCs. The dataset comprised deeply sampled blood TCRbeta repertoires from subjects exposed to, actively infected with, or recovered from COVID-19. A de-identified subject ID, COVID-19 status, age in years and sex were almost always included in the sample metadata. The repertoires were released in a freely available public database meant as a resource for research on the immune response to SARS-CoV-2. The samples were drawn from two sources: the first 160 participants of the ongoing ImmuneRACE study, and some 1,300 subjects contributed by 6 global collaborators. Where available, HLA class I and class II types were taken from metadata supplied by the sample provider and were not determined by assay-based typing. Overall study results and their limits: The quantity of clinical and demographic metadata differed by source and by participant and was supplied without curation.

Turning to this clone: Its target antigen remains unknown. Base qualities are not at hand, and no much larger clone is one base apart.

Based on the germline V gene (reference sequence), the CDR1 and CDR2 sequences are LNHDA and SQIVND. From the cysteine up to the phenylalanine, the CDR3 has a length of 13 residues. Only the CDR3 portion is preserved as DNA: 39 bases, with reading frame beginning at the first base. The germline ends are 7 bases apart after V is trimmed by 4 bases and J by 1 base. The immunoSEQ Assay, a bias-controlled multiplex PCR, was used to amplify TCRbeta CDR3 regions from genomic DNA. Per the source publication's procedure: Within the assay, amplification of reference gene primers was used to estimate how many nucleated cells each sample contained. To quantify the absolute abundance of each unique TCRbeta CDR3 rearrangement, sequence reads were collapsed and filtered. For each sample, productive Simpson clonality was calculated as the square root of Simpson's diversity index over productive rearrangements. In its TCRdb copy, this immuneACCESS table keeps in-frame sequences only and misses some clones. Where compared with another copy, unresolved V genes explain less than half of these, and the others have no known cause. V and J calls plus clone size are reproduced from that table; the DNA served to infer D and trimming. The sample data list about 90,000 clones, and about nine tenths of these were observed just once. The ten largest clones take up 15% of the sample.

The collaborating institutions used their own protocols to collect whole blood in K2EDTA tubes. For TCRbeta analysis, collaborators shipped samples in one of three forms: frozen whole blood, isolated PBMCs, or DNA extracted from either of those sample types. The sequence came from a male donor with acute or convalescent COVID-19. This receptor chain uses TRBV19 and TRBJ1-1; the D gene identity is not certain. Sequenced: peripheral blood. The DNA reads TGTGCCAGTAGTACCCAAAAGAACACTGAAGCTTTCTTT. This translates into CASSTQKNTEAFF.